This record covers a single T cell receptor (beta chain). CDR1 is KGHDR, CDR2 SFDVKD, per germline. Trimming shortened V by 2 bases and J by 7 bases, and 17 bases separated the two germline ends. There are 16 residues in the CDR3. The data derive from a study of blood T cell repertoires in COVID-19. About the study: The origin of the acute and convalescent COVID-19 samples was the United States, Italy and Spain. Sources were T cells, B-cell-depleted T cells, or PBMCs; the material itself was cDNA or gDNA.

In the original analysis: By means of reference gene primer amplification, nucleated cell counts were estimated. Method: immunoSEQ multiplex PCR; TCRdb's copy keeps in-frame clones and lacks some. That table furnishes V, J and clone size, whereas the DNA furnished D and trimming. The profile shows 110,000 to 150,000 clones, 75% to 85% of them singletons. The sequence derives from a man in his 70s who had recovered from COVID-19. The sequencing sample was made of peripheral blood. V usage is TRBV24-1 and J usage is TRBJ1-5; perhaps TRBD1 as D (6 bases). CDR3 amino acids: CATSDCDRTEEQPQHF. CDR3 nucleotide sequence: TGTGCCACCAGTGATTGCGACAGGACCGAGGAACAGCCCCAGCATTTT.